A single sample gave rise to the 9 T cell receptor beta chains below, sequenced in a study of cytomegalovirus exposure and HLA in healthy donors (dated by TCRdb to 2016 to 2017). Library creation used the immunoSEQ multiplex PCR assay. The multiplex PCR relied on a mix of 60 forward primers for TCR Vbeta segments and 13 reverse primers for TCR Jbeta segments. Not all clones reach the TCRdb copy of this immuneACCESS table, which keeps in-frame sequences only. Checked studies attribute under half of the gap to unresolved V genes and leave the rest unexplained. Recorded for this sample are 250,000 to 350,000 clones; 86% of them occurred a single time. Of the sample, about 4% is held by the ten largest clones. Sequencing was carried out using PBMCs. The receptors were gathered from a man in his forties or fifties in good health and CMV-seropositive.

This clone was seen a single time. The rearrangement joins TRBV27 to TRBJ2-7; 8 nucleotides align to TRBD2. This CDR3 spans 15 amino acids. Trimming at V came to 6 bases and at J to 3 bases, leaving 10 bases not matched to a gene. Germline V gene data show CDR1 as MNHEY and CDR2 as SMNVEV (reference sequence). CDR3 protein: CASRVGGAGGYEQYF. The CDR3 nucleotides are TGTGCCAGCAGGGTGGGGGGGGCGGGAGGCTACGAGCAGTACTTC.

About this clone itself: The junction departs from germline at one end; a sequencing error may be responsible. The CDR3: CGVRGEGGSLNSINYGYTF. The DNA of the CDR3 is TGCGGCGTGAGGGGGGAGGGGGGGTCACTGAATTCTATTAACTATGGCTACACCTTC. This sequence joins TRBV29-1 and TRBJ1-2; possibly TRBD1 for D (6 bases). CDR1 and CDR2 from the germline V gene are SQVTM and ANQGSEA. The length of the CDR3 is 19 residues. The variable domain in full, completed from reference TRBV29-1 and TRBJ1-2, reads SAVISQKPSRDICQRGTSLTIQCQVDSQVTMMFWYRQQPGQSLTLIATANQGSEATYESGFVIDKFPISRPNLTFSTLTVSNMSPEDSSIYLCGVRGEGGSLNSINYGYTFGSGTRLTVV.

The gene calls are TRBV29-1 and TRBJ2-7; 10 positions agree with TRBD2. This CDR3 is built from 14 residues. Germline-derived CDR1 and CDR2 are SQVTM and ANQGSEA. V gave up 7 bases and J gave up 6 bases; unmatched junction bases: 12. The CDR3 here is CSGGLAGVSGEQYF. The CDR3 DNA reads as TGCAGCGGAGGGCTAGCGGGAGTTTCGGGCGAGCAGTACTTC.

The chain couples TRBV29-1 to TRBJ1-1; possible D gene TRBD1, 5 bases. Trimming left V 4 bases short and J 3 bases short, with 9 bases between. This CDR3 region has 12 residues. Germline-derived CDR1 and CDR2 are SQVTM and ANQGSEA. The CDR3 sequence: CSVGGGDTEAFF. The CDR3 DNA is TGCAGCGTTGGGGGAGGGGACACTGAAGCTTTCTTT.

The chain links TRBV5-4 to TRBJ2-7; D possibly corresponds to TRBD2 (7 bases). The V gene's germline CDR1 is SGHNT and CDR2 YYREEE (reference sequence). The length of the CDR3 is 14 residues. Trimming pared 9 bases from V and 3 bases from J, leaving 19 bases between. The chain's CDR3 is CATKTGGHGYEQYF. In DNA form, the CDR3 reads TGTGCCACCAAAACCGGGGGGCATGGCTACGAGCAGTACTTC.

The CDR3 loop is CASSRGVRAGELFF. The DNA of the CDR3 is TGTGCCAGCAGCCGGGGAGTTAGGGCCGGGGAGCTGTTTTTT. The chain links TRBV9 to TRBJ2-2; maybe TRBD2 (5 bases). V was trimmed by 4 bases and J by 6 bases, leaving 13 bases between them. The CDR3 has 14 amino acids. Germline V gene lookup returns CDR1 SGDLS and CDR2 YYNGEE.

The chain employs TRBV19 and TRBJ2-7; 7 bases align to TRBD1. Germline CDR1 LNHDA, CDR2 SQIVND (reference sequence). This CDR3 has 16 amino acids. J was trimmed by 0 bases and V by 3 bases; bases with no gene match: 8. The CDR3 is CASSIAGTASSYEQYF. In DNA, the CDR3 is TGTGCCAGTAGTATTGCCGGGACAGCGAGCTCCTACGAGCAGTACTTC.

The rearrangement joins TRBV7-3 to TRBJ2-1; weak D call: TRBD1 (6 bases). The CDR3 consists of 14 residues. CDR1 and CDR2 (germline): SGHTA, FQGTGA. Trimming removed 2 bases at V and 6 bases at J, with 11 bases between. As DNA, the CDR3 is TGTGCCAGCAGCTTATACTTGGACAGCAATGAGCAGTTCTTC. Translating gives CASSLYLDSNEQFF.

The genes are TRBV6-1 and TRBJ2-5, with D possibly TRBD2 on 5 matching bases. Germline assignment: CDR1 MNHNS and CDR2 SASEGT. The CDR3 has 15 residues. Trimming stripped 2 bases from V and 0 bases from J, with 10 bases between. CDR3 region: CASSEWLRDQETQYF. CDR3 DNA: TGTGCCAGCAGTGAATGGTTGCGGGACCAAGAGACCCAGTACTTC.